The clone carrying this T cell receptor (beta chain) was seen once. The entry originates in a study of T cells in Graves' hyperthyroidism and ophthalmopathy. The germline V gene has CDR1 MNHEY and CDR2 SVGEGT. This CDR3 is 14 amino acids long. Losses at the gene ends were 6 bases for V and 4 bases for J; bases not matched to a gene: 3. From RNA transcripts, TCR beta CDR3 regions were amplified. TCR CDR3 underwent first-round RT-PCR with the HTBI primer set. TCRdb re-derived calls from the multiplex PCR reads in MiXCR, one entry per CDR3 protein. This table has 400,000 or so distinct CDR3 sequences, around 13% appearing once.

The chain links TRBV6-2 or TRBV6-3 to TRBJ2-7; TRBD2 agrees at 13 bases. Input material: blood. The receptor was isolated from a woman in her 30s with Graves' ophthalmopathy. The CDR3 spells CASRPTSGGYEQYF. The CDR3 DNA sequence: TGTGCCAGCAGGCCGACTAGCGGGGGGTACGAGCAGTACTTC.